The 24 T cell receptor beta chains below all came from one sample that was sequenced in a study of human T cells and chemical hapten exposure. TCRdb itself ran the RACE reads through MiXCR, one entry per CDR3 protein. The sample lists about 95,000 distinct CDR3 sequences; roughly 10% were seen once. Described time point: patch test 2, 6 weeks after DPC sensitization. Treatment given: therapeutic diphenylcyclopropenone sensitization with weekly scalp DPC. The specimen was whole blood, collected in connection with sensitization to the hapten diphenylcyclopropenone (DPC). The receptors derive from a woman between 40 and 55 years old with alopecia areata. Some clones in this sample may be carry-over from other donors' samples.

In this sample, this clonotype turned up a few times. The CDR3 is CASSYSGQGASNSPLHF. CDR3 bases: TGTGCCAGCAGTTACTCGGGACAGGGGGCTAGTAATTCACCCCTCCACTTT. The rearrangement uses TRBV6-5 and TRBJ1-6; TRBD1 aligns across 12 bases. Germline CDR1 reads MNHEY; CDR2 reads SVGAGI. Germline trimming cut 0 bases from V and 6 bases from J; bases unmatched to any gene: 3. The CDR3 is 17 residues long.

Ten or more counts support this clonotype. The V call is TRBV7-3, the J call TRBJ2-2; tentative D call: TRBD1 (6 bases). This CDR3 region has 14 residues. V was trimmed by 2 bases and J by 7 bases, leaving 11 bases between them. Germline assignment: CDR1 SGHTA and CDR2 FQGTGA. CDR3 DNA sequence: TGTGCCAGCAGCTTAGGGACAACAGGCGGGGAGCTGTTTTTT. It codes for CASSLGTTGGELFF.

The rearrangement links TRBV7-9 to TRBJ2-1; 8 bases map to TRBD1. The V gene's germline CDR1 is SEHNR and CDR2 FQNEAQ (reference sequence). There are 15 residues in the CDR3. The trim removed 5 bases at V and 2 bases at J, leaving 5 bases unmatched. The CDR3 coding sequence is TGTGCCAGCAGCCTCGGACAGGGAGCCTACAATGAGCAGTTCTTC. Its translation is CASSLGQGAYNEQFF.

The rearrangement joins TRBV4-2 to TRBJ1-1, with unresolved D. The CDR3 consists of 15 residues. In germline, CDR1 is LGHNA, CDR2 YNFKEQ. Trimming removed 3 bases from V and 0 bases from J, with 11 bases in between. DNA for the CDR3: TGTGCCAGCAGCCACGAGGTCGGGCTGAACACTGAAGCTTTCTTT. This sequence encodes CASSHEVGLNTEAFF.

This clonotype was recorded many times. CDR3 loop: CASSYVGVVIGELFF. CDR3 coding DNA: TGTGCCAGCAGTTATGTGGGAGTAGTGATCGGGGAGCTGTTTTTT. The gene calls are TRBV6-6 and TRBJ2-2, with D possibly being TRBD2 (5 bases). The CDR3 loop spans 15 amino acids. Trimming stripped 3 bases from V and 7 bases from J, with 15 bases between. Per the germline V gene, CDR1 is MNHNY and CDR2 is SVGAGI (reference sequence).

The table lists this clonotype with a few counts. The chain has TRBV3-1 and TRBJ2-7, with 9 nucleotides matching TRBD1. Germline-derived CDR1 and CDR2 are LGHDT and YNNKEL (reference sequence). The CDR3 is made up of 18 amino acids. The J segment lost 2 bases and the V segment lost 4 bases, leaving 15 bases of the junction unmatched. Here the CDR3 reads CASSPHPGQGAGTYEQYF. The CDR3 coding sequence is TGTGCCAGCAGCCCTCACCCGGGACAGGGAGCCGGAACCTACGAGCAGTACTTC.

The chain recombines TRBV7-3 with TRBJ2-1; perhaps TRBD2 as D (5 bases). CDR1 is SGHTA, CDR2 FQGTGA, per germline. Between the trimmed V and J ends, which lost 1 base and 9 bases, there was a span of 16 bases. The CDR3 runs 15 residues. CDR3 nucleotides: TGTGCCAGCAGCTTAAATCGCCCGGGGTCGGGTGAGCAGTTCTTC. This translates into CASSLNRPGSGEQFF.

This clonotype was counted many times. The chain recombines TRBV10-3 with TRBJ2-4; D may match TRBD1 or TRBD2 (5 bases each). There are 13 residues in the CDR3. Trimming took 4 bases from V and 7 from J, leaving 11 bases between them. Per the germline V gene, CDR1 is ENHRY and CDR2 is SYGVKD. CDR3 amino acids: CAISGGPGNIQYF. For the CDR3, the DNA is TGTGCCATCAGTGGGGGACCTGGGAACATTCAGTACTTC.

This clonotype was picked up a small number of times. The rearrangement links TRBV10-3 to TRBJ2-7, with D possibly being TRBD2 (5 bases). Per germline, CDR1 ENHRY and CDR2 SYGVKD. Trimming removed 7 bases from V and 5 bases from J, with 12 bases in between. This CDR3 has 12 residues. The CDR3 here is CAIKGYGDEQYF. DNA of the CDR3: TGTGCCATCAAGGGTTACGGGGACGAGCAGTACTTC.

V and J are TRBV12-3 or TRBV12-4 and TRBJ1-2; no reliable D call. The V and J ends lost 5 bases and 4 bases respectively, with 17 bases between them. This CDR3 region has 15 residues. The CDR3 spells CASSPQARRLYGYTF. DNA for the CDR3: TGTGCCAGCAGTCCGCAGGCCCGAAGACTCTATGGCTACACCTTC.

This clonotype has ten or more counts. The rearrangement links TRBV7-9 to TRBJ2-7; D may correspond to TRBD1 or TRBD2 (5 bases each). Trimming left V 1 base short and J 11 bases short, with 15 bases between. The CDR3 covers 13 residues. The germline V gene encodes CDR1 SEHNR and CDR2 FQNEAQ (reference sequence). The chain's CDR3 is CASSLGKGREKYF. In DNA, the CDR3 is TGTGCCAGCAGCTTAGGCAAGGGACGGGAAAAGTACTTC.

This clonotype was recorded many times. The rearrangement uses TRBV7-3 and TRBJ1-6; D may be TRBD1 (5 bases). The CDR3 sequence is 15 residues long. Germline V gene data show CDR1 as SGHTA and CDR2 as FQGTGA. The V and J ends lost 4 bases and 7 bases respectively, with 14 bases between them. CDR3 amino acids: CASSSQWGNNSPLHF. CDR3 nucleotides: TGTGCCAGCAGCTCACAATGGGGGAACAATTCACCCCTCCACTTT.

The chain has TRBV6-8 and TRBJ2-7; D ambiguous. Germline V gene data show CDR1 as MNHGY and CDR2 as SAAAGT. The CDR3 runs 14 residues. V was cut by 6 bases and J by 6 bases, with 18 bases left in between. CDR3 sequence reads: CASRADHRLIEQYF. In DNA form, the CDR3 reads TGTGCCAGCAGAGCCGACCATCGTCTTATCGAGCAGTACTTC.

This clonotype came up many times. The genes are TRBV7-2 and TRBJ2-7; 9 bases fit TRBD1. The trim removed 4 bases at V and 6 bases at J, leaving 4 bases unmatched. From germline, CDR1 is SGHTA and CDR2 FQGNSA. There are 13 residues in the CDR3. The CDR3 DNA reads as TGTGCCAGCAGCTCCGGACAGGGGCCCGAGCAGTACTTC. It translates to CASSSGQGPEQYF.

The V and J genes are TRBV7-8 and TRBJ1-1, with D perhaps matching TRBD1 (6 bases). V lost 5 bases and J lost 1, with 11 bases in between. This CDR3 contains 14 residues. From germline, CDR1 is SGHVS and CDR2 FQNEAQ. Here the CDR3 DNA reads TGTGCCAGCAGCCCAGGGGCCTGGAACACTGAAGCTTTCTTT. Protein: CASSPGAWNTEAFF.

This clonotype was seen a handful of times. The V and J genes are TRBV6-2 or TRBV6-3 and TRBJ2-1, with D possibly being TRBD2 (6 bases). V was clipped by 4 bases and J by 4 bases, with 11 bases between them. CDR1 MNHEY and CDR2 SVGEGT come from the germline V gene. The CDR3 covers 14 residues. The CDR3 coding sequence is TGTGCCAGCAGTTTCTCTAGCGTTTACAATGAGCAGTTCTTC. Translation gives CASSFSSVYNEQFF.

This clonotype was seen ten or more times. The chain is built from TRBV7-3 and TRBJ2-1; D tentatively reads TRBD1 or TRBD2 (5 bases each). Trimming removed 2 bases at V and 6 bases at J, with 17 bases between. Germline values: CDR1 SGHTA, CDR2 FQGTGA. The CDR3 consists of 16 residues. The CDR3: CASSLGIPRDRNEQFF. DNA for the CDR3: TGTGCCAGCAGCTTAGGGATCCCTCGGGACCGCAATGAGCAGTTCTTC.

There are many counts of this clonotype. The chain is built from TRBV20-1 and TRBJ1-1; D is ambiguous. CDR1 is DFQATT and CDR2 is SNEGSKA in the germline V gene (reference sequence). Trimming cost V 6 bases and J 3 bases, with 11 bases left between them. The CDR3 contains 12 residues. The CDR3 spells CSADMSHTEAFF. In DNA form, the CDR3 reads TGCAGTGCCGATATGTCACACACTGAAGCTTTCTTT.

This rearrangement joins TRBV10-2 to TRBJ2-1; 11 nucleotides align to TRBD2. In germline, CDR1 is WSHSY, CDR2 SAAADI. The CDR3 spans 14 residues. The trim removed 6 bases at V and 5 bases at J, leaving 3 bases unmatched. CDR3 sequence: CASRGGLADNEQFF. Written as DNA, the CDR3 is TGCGCCAGCAGGGGGGGACTAGCGGACAATGAGCAGTTCTTC.

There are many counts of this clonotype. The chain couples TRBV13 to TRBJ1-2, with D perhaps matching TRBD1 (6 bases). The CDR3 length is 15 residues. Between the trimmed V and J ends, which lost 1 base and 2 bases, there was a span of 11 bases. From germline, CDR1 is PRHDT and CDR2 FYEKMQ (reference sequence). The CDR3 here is CASSLAGDPNYGYTF. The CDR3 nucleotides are TGTGCCAGCAGCTTAGCAGGGGACCCCAACTATGGCTACACCTTC.

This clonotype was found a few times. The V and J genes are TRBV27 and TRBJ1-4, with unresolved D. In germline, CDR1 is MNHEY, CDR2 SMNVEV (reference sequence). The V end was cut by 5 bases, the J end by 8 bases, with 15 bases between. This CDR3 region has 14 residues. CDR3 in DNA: TGTGCCAGCAGTCCGCTAAGGACGAGCGAAAAACTGTTTTTT. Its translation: CASSPLRTSEKLFF.

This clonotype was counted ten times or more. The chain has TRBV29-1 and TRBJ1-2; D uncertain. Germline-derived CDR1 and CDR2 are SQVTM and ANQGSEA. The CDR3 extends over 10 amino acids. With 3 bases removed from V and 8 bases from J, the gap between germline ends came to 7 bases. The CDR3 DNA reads TGCAGCGTTGAGGGGTCGGGCTACACCTTC. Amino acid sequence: CSVEGSGYTF.

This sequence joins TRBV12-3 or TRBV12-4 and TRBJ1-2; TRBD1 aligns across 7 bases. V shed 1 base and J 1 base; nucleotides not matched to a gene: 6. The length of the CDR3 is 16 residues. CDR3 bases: TGTGCCAGCAGTTTAGGGAGGGGGCAGGGTAACTATGGCTACACCTTC. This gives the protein CASSLGRGQGNYGYTF.

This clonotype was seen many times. The CDR3 is CASSFLGSPLHF. DNA for the CDR3: TGTGCCAGCAGTTTTCTCGGTTCACCCCTCCACTTT. The V gene is TRBV6-2 or TRBV6-3, the J gene TRBJ1-6; D remains unclear. The V end lost 4 bases, the J end lost 9 bases, and 7 bases lay between the germline ends. CDR3 size: 12 residues. Germline V gene sequence: CDR1 MNHEY, CDR2 SVGEGT.